These T cell receptor beta chains were read from a single sample in a study of T cell changes during pregnancy in multiple sclerosis. Only in-frame clones appear in the TCRdb table, and some are missing; sequencing was by immunoSEQ multiplex PCR. Of some 60,000 clones listed, approximately 93% are singletons. Sequences were derived from peripheral blood, sampled after pregnancy. The receptors stem from a female donor with multiple sclerosis, enrolled in a pregnancy study. CDR3s include the opening cysteine and the closing phenylalanine or tryptophan. D genes are given only for firm matches. Clone size appears in some rows only: once, few, many, or a class for an expanded clone.

v_gene	abundance	d_gene	j_gene	CDR3aa	CDR3nt
TRBV29-1	NA	NA	TRBJ1-1	CSAQQGLGTEAFF	TGCAGCGCTCAACAGGGATTAGGCACTGAAGCTTTCTTT
TRBV9	NA	NA	TRBJ2-1	CASGRDGSSYNEQFF	TGTGCCAGCGGAAGGGACGGGAGCTCCTACAATGAGCAGTTCTTC
TRBV15	NA	NA	TRBJ2-3	CATSRDISTDTQYF	TGTGCCACCAGCAGAGATATTAGCACAGATACGCAGTATTTT
TRBV2	once	TRBD2	TRBJ2-7	CASSPGLAGRMDEQYF	TGTGCCAGCAGTCCGGGACTAGCGGGACGCATGGACGAGCAGTACTTC
TRBV27	NA	NA	TRBJ2-1	CASMLDFPSIEQFF	TGTGCCAGCATGCTAGATTTCCCTTCAATTGAGCAGTTCTTC
TRBV19	once	TRBD1	TRBJ2-7	CASSMAQGYEQYF	TGTGCCAGTAGTATGGCACAGGGGTACGAGCAGTACTTC
TRBV19	NA	TRBD1	TRBJ1-5	CASSEDRGQPQHF	TGTGCCAGTAGTGAGGACAGGGGCCAGCCCCAGCATTTT
TRBV6-1	NA	NA	TRBJ1-1	CASSATILGGRGNTEAFF	TGTGCCAGCAGTGCTACGATTTTGGGGGGTCGAGGGAACACTGAAGCTTTCTTT
TRBV5-8	NA	TRBD2	TRBJ2-2	CASSLAGTSWGSAGELFF	TGTGCCAGCAGCTTGGCCGGGACTAGCTGGGGGTCGGCCGGGGAGCTGTTTTTT
TRBV27	NA	TRBD1	TRBJ1-4	CASSLLGQGVEKLFF	TGTGCCAGCAGTTTATTGGGACAGGGCGTTGAAAAACTGTTTTTT